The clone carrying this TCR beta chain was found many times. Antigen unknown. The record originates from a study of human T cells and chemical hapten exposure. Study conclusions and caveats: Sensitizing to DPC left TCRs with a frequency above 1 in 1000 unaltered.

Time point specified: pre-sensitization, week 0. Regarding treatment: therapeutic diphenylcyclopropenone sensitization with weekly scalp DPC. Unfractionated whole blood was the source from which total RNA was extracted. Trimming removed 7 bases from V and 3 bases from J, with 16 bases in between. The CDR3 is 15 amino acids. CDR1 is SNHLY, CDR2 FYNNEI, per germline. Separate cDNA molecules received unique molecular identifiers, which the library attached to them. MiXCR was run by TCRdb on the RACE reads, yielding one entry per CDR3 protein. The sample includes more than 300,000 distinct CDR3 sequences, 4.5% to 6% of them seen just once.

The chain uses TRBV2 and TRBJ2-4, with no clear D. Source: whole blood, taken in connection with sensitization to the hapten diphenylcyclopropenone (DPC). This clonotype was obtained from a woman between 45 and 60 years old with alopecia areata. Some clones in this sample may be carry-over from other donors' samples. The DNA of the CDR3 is TGTGCCAGCATCCCGGAGCCCCGACGCAAAAACATTCAGTACTTC. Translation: CASIPEPRRKNIQYF.